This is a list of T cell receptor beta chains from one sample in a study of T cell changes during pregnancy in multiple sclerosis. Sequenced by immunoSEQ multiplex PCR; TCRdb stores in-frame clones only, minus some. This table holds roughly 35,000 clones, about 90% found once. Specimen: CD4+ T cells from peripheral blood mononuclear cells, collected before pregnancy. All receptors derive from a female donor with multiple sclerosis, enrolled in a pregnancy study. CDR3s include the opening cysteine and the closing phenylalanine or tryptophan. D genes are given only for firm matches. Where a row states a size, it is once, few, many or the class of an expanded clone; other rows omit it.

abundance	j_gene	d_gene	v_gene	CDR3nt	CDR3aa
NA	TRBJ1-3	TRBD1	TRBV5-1	TGCGCCAGCAGCTCGGCGGGACAGGGGACGTCTGGAAACACCATATATTTT	CASSSAGQGTSGNTIYF
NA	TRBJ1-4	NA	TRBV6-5	TGTGCCAGCAGTTACGCGGTGCGTGAAGAAAAACTGTTTTTT	CASSYAVREEKLFF
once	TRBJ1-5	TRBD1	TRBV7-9	TGTGCCAGCAGCTTACAGGGGGCTGGCAATCAGCCCCAGCATTTT	CASSLQGAGNQPQHF
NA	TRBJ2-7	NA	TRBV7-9	TGTGCCAGCAGCTTCGACAGCTACGAGCAGTACTTC	CASSFDSYEQYF
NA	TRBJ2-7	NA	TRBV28	TGTGCCAGCAGTGATAGCGGACCGAACTCCTACGAGCAGTACTTC	CASSDSGPNSYEQYF
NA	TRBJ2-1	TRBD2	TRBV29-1	TGCAGCCTCCGGACTAGCGGGGTCAATGAGCAGTTCTTC	CSLRTSGVNEQFF
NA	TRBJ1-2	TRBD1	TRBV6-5	TGTGCCAGCCGCCTTCAGGGGGCATTCTATGGCTACACCTTC	CASRLQGAFYGYTF
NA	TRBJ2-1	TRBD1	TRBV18	TGTGCCAGCTCACATGGGGACAGCTCCTACAATGAGCAGTTCTTC	CASSHGDSSYNEQFF
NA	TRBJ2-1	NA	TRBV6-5	TGTGCCAGCACCCCCCGCAGAGGTAGTCTCTTTCAGTTCTTC	CASTPRRGSLFQFF
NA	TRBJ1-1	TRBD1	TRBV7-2	TGTGCCAGCAGCGAAATACAGGGGGCCGGCACTGAAGCTTTCTTT	CASSEIQGAGTEAFF
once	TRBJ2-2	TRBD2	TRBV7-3	TGTGCCAGCAGCCCGTTAGCGGGAGGGCCTTCTTCCGGGGAGCTGTTTTTT	CASSPLAGGPSSGELFF
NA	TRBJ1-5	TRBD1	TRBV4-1	TGCGCCACCCCGCGCCTAGACAGGGAGGAGCCCCAGCATTTT	CATPRLDREEPQHF
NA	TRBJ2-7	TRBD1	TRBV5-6	TGTGCCAGCAGCTACAATAGTCGGGACAGGCCTTACGAGCAGTACTTC	CASSYNSRDRPYEQYF
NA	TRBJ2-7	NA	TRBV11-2	TGTGCCAGCAGCTTAGTTTCAGAAAACTACGAGCAGTACTTC	CASSLVSENYEQYF
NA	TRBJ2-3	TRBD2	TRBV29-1	TGCAGTGCAGAAGGGGGGACTAGCGCATCAGATACGCAGTATTTT	CSAEGGTSASDTQYF
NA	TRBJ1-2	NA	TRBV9	TGTGCCAGCAGCGCCGGGGGGAACTATCCCATCCGGGGCTACACCTTC	CASSAGGNYPIRGYTF
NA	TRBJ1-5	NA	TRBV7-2	TGTGCCAGCAGCTTAGGACAGTCTCCCAATCAGCCCCAGCATTTT	CASSLGQSPNQPQHF
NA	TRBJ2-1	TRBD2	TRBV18	TGTGCCAGCTCGGGACTAGCGGGAGGGCCTGGCTACAATGAGCAGTTCTTC	CASSGLAGGPGYNEQFF
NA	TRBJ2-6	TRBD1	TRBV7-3	TGTGCCAGCAGCTTAGAACCGACAGGGGGCGCGGATGGGGCCAACGTCCTGACTTTC	CASSLEPTGGADGANVLTF
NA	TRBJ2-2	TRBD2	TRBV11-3	TGTGCCAGCAGCTTAGTTAGCGGGAGAGGCACCGGGGAGCTGTTTTTT	CASSLVSGRGTGELFF
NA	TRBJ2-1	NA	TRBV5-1	TGCGCCAGCAGCTTGCAAGGCCAGGGGATCGCCAATGAGCAGTTCTTC	CASSLQGQGIANEQFF
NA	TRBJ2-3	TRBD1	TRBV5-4	TGTGCCAGCAGCTTCCCAGGGGGCGCAGATACGCAGTATTTT	CASSFPGGADTQYF
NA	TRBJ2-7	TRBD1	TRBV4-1	TGCGCCAGCAGCAGCGGACAGGGCACCTACGAGCAGTACTTC	CASSSGQGTYEQYF
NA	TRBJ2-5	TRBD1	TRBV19	TGTGCCAGTAGTACGGGACAGACTCACCAAGAGACCCAGTACTTC	CASSTGQTHQETQYF
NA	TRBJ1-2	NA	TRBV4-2	TGTGCCAGCAGCCATTTCGGACAGAGAAACTATGGCTACACCTTC	CASSHFGQRNYGYTF
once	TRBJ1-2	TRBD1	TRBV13	TGTGCCAGCAGCTTCCGGACAGGGGAATATGGCTACACCTTC	CASSFRTGEYGYTF
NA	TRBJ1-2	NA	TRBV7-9	TGTGCCAGCAACTCGGTAACCTATGGCTACACCTTC	CASNSVTYGYTF
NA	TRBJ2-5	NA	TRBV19	TGTGCCAGTAGTATAGTGCGGGGCGCGGGGGAGACCCAGTACTTC	CASSIVRGAGETQYF
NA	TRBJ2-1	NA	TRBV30	TGTGCCTGGGGGGTCGGGACTTCAGCCTACAATGAGCAGTTCTTC	CAWGVGTSAYNEQFF
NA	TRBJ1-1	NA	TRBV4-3	TGCGCCAGCAGCCAAGATCCGGGGATGAACACTGAAGCTTTCTTT	CASSQDPGMNTEAFF
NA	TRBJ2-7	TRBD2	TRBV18	TGTGCCAGCTCACGTGGACTAGCGGGAGTCAACGAGCAGTACTTC	CASSRGLAGVNEQYF
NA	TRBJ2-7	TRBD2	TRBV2	TGTGCCAGCACCCTTGAGGGGACTAGCGGGAGCTACGAGCAGTACTTC	CASTLEGTSGSYEQYF
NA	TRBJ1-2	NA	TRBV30	TGTGCCTGGAGAATAAACTATGGCTACACCTTC	CAWRINYGYTF
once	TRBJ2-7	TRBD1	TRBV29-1	TGCAGCGTTACCGGGACAGGCAAATTGCCTAATTTCTACGAGCAGTACTTC	CSVTGTGKLPNFYEQYF
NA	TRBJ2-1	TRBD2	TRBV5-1	TGCGCCAGCAGTGAGGGCGGGAGGGCCTACAATGAGCAGTTCTTC	CASSEGGRAYNEQFF
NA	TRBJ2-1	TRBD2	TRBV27	TGTGCCAGCAGTATCTCCCGTGGCGGGAGGGCCGTAAATGAGCAGTTCTTC	CASSISRGGRAVNEQFF
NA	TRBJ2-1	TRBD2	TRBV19	TGTGCCAGTAGTATCCTAGCGGGAGGGTCCTACAATGAGCAGTTCTTC	CASSILAGGSYNEQFF
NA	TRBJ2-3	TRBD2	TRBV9	TGTGCCAGCAGCGTAGCCGCTAGCGGGACTAATCCAGATACGCAGTATTTT	CASSVAASGTNPDTQYF
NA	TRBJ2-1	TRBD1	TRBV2	TGTGCCAGCAGCGACAGGGATTTCTCTAATGAGCAGTTCTTC	CASSDRDFSNEQFF
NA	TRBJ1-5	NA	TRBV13	TGTGCCAGCAGCTTGTCGGGGGGAGGTCAGCCCCAGCATTTT	CASSLSGGGQPQHF
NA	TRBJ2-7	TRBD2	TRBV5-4	TGTGCCAGCAGCTTCTGGGTAGGGTCTAGCGGGATACTACGGGAGCAGTACTTC	CASSFWVGSSGILREQYF
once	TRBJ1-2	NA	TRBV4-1	TGCGCCAGCAGCCTAACAGGGATCCATGGCTACACCTTC	CASSLTGIHGYTF
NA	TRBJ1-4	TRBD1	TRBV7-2	TGTGCCAGCAGACCACAGGGGAGAGAAAAACTGTTTTTT	CASRPQGREKLFF
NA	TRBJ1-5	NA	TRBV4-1	TGCGCCAGCAGCCCGACAGCCCACTCGAATCAGCCCCAGCATTTT	CASSPTAHSNQPQHF